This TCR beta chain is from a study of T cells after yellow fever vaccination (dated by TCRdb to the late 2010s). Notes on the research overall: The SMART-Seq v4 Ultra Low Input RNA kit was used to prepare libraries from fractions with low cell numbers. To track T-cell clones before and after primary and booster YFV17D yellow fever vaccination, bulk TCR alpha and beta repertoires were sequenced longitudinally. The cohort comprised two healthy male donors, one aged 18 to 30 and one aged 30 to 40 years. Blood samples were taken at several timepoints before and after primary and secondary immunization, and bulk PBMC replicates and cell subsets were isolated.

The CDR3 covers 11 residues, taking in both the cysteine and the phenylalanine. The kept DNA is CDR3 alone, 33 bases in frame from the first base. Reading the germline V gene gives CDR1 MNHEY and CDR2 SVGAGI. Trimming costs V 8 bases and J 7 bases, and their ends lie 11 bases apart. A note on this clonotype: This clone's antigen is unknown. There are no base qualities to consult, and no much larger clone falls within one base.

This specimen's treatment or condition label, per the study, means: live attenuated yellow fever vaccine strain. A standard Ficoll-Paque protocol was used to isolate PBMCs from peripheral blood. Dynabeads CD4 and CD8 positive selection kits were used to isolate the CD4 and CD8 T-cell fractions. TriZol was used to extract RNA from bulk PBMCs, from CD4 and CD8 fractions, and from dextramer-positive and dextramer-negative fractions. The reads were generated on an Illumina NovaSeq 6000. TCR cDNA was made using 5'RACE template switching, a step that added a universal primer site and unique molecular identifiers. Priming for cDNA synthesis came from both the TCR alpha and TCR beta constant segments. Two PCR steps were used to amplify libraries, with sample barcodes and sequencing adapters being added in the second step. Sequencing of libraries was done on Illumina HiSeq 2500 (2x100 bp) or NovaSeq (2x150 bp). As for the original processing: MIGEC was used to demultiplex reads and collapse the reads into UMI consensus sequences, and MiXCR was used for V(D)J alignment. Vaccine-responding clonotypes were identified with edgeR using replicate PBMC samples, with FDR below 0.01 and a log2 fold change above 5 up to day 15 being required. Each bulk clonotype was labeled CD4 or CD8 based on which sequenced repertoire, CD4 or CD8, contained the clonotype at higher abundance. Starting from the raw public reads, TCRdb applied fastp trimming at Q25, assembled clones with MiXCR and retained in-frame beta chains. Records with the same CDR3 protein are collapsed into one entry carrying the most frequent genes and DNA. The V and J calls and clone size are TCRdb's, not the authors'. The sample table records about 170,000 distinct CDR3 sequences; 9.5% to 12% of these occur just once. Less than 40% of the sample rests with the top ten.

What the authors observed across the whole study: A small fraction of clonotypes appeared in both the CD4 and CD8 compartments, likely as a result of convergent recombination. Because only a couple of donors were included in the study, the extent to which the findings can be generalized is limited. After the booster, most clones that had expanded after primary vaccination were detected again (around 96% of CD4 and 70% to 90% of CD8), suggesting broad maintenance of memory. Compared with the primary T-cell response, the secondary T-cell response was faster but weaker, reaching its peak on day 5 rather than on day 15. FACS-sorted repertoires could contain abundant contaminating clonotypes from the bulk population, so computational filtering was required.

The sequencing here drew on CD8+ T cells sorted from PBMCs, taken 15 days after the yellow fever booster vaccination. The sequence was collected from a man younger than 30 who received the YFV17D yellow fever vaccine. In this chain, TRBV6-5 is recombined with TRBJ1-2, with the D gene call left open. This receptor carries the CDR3 CASVYLGGYTF. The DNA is TGTGCCAGCGTTTATTTAGGTGGCTACACCTTC.